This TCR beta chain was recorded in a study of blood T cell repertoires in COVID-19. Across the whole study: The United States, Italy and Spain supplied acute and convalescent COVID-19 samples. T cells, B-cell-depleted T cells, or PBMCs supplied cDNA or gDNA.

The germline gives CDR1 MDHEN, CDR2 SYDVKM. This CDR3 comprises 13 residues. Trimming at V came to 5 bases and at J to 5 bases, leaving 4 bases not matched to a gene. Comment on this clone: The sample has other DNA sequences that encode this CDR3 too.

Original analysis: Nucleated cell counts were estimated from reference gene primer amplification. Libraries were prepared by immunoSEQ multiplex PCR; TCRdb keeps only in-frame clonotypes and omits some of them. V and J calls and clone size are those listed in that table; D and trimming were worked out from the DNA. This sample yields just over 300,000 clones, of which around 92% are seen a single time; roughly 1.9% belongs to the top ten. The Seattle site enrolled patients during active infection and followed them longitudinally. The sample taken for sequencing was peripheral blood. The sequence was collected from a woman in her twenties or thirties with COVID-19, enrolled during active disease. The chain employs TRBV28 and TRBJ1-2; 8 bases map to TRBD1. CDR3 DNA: TGTGCCAGCAGTAGGACAGGGAGTTATGGCTACACCTTC. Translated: CASSRTGSYGYTF.